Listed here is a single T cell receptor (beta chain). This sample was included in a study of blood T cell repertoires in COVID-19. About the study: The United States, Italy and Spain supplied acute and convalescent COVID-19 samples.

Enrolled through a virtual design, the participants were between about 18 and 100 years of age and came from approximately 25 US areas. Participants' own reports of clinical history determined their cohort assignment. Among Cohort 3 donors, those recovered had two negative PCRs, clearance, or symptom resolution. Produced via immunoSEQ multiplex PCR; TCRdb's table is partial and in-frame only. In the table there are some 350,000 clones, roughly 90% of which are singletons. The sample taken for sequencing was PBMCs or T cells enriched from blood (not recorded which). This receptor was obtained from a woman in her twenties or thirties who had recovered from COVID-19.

CDR3 region: CASSLTGENYGYTF. DNA of the CDR3: TGTGCCAGCAGTCTGACAGGGGAGAACTATGGCTACACCTTC. This rearrangement joins TRBV6-2 or TRBV6-3 to TRBJ1-2; TRBD1 aligns across 8 bases. V lost 5 bases and J lost 2; bases outside the gene matches: 4. Germline lookup yields CDR1 MNHEY and CDR2 SVGEGT. The CDR3 runs to 14 residues.